The 32 T cell receptor beta chains reported below all come from one sample, sequenced in a study of blood T cells in healthy people across ages. Alongside a J-beta primer mix, a sample-barcoded 5' primer served in a second PCR lasting about 7 to 12 cycles. TCRdb processed the 5' RACE reads anew with MiXCR; each CDR3 protein has one entry. The table includes approximately 810,000 distinct CDR3 sequences, 29% detected once. Input material: blood. The receptors originated from a woman older than 75 in good health.

Details on this clonotype: It may be a read error: a sequence one base away is much more abundant. The chain couples TRBV14 to TRBJ2-6; no reliable D call. Germline-derived CDR1 and CDR2 are SGHDN and FVKESK. CDR3 length: 16 residues. CDR3 loop: CASSQVGTTWADVLTF. The CDR3 DNA reads as TGTGCCAGCAGCCAAGTCGGTACTACTTGGGCCGACGTCCTGACTTTC.

This rearrangement joins TRBV20-1 to TRBJ1-4; 7 bases fit TRBD1. The germline CDR1 and CDR2 sequences are DFQATT and SNEGSKA (reference sequence). J lost 8 bases, V lost 6 bases, and 9 bases had no gene match. The CDR3 sequence is 13 residues long. The CDR3 loop reads CSAKRQGDEKLFF. CDR3 bases: TGCAGTGCGAAACGACAGGGCGACGAAAAACTGTTTTTT.

The gene calls are TRBV24-1 and TRBJ1-5; D not resolved. Trimming removed 3 bases from V and 0 bases from J, with 8 bases in between. There are 15 residues in the CDR3. CDR1 is KGHDR and CDR2 is SFDVKD in the germline V gene. The CDR3 loop is CATSDRRYSNQPQHF. CDR3 nucleotides: TGTGCCACCAGTGATCGACGGTATAGCAATCAGCCCCAGCATTTT.

In the case of this clonotype: An end of the junction differs from the germline gene, which may be a read error. The chain couples TRBV27 to TRBJ1-2; TRBD1 matches 7 bases. From germline, CDR1 is MNHEY and CDR2 SMNVEV (reference sequence). CDR3 size: 13 residues. CDR3 loop: CAGSFSRGYGYTF. The CDR3 DNA reads as TGTGCCGGCAGTTTCAGCAGGGGGTATGGCTACACCTTC.

This clonotype was seen only a few times. A much larger clone differs from this one at a single base, so this may be a read error. The chain's CDR3 is CSARGRADEQYF. CDR3 bases: TGCAGTGCTAGGGGCAGGGCGGATGAGCAGTACTTC. The chain has TRBV20-1 and TRBJ2-7, with a weak D call TRBD1 (5 bases). This CDR3 contains 12 residues. Germline assignment: CDR1 DFQATT and CDR2 SNEGSKA (reference sequence). V was trimmed by 3 bases and J by 7 bases, leaving 13 bases between them.

This clonotype was counted between two and nine times. The chain uses TRBV7-9 and TRBJ1-1, with 8 bases that match TRBD1. Germline V gives CDR1 SEHNR, CDR2 FQNEAQ (reference sequence). V was pared by 6 bases and J by 6 bases, with 24 bases of the junction left unmatched. The CDR3 runs 19 residues. CDR3 coding DNA: TGTGCCAGCAGGTCGATCCCGGGACAGGCGCTTCAAGCTTCCCCTGAAGCTTTCTTT. As protein: CASRSIPGQALQASPEAFF.

This clonotype was counted at least ten times. The rearrangement uses TRBV4-3 and TRBJ2-3; D gene ambiguous. This CDR3 is 13 amino acids long. Germline lookup yields CDR1 LGHNA and CDR2 YSLEER. Between the trimmed V and J ends, which lost 2 bases and 7 bases, there was a span of 10 bases. In DNA, the CDR3 is TGCGCCAGCAGCCAACTTCTAGGGTATACGCAGTATTTT. Amino acids: CASSQLLGYTQYF.

In this sample, this clonotype turned up a few times. CDR3 region: CASSSPYGGADQARAFF. For the CDR3, the DNA is TGTGCCAGCAGTTCTCCGTATGGGGGCGCCGATCAAGCCCGAGCTTTCTTT. The chain couples TRBV28 to TRBJ1-1; possible D gene TRBD1, 6 bases. V dropped 4 bases and J dropped 10 bases, with 28 bases sitting between them. The CDR3 is 17 residues long. Germline V gene lookup returns CDR1 MDHEN and CDR2 SYDVKM. The full variable domain, with the rest looked up from reference TRBV28 and TRBJ1-1, is DVKVTQSSRYLVKRTGEKVFLECVQDMDHENMFWYRQDPGLGLRLIYFSYDVKMKEKGDIPEGYSVSREKKERFSLILESASTNQTSMYLCASSSPYGGADQARAFFGQGTRLTVV.

V and J are TRBV12-3 or TRBV12-4 and TRBJ2-5; TRBD1 agrees at 12 bases. Germline trimming cut 5 bases from V and 4 bases from J; bases unmatched to any gene: 5. CDR3 length: 15 amino acids. The CDR3 sequence is CASSRDRGRRETQYF. CDR3 nucleotide sequence: TGTGCCAGCAGTCGGGACAGGGGGCGCAGAGAGACCCAGTACTTC.

The chain uses TRBV7-2 and TRBJ1-1, with a weak D call TRBD1 (5 bases). Germline assignment: CDR1 SGHTA and CDR2 FQGNSA. The CDR3 totals 14 residues. Trimming removed 5 bases at V and 3 bases at J, with 13 bases between. CDR3 residues: CASSIVRGDTEAFF. The CDR3 DNA follows: TGTGCCAGCAGCATAGTTCGGGGGGACACTGAAGCTTTCTTT.

Many counts were recorded for this clonotype. The rearrangement links TRBV5-6 to TRBJ2-5; the D is unclear. Per germline, CDR1 SGHDT and CDR2 YYEEEE. V gave up 1 base and J gave up 5 bases, with 6 bases separating them. This CDR3 contains 12 residues. The CDR3 coding sequence is TGTGCCAGCAGCTTGAACCGGGAGACCCAGTACTTC. The encoded protein is CASSLNRETQYF.

This clonotype occurred many times. This chain joins TRBV24-1 and TRBJ2-3; D possibly matches TRBD1 or TRBD2 (5 bases each). V was trimmed by 4 bases and J by 2 bases, leaving 12 bases between them. This CDR3 has 15 amino acids. The germline gives CDR1 KGHDR, CDR2 SFDVKD. CDR3 DNA sequence: TGTGCCACCAGTGACTACGGGGACCTCACAGATACGCAGTATTTT. This codes for CATSDYGDLTDTQYF.

This clonotype came up many times. The chain links TRBV7-9 to TRBJ2-1; D is undetermined. Germline CDR1 reads SEHNR; CDR2 reads FQNEAQ (reference sequence). The germline V and J ends were trimmed by 1 base and 9 bases, with 13 bases remaining between them. This CDR3 comprises 14 residues. DNA for the CDR3: TGTGCCAGCAGCTTAGATGTTCTCTGGGGTGAGCAGTTCTTC. This gives the protein CASSLDVLWGEQFF.

A remark on this clonotype: A much more abundant neighbour one base away suggests this may be a read error. The rearrangement joins TRBV2 to TRBJ2-6; a weak D match, TRBD1 (6 bases). The germline CDR1 and CDR2 sequences are SNHLY and FYNNEI. The CDR3 has 15 amino acids. The CDR3 sequence is CASSDPGAGANVRTF. CDR3 nucleotides: TGTGCCAGCAGTGACCCAGGGGCTGGGGCCAACGTCCGGACTTTC.

In this sample, this clonotype turned up a few times. The chain carries TRBV7-2 and TRBJ1-5; 8 bases fit TRBD1. V trimming: 10 bases; J trimming: 3 bases; junction bases outside the gene matches: 5. Germline V gene sequence: CDR1 SGHTA, CDR2 FQGNSA. There are 13 residues in the CDR3. As DNA, the CDR3 is TGTGCCACCGGGACAGGCTACAATCAGCCCCAGCATTTT. This codes for CATGTGYNQPQHF. Looking up the rest from reference TRBV7-2 and TRBJ1-5 gives the full variable domain: GAGVSQSPSNKVTEKGKDVELRCDPISGHTALYWYRQSLGQGLEFLIYFQGNSAPDKSGLPSDRFSAERTGGSVSTLTIQRTQQEDSAVYLCATGTGYNQPQHFGDGTRLSIL.

This clonotype appeared many times. The chain links TRBV29-1 to TRBJ2-2; possible D gene TRBD1, 6 bases. Trimming pared 0 bases from V and 6 bases from J, leaving 17 bases between. Germline V lookup: CDR1 SQVTM, CDR2 ANQGSEA. The CDR3 is made up of 16 amino acids. CDR3 residues: CSVEDRWQGSAGELFF. CDR3 DNA sequence: TGCAGCGTTGAAGATCGGTGGCAGGGGAGCGCCGGGGAGCTGTTTTTT.

This clonotype has at least ten counts. The J gene is TRBJ2-5, the V gene TRBV27; no reliable D call. Trimming took 2 bases from V and 2 from J, leaving 6 bases between them. The CDR3 length is 13 residues. Germline V gives CDR1 MNHEY, CDR2 SMNVEV (reference sequence). The CDR3 DNA reads as TGTGCCAGCAGTTTAAACGAACAAGAGACCCAGTACTTC. Amino acid sequence: CASSLNEQETQYF.

This clonotype was seen ten or more times. The rearrangement links TRBV12-3 or TRBV12-4 to TRBJ1-2; D is unclear. V dropped 4 bases and J dropped 4 bases, with 10 bases sitting between them. This CDR3 has 13 residues. The CDR3 nucleotides read TGTGCCAGCAGTTCTCCAACGGGCTATGGCTACACCTTC. Its translation is CASSSPTGYGYTF.

This clonotype showed up many times. This sequence joins TRBV24-1 and TRBJ2-1; 13 bases fit TRBD2. Germline lookup yields CDR1 KGHDR and CDR2 SFDVKD. This CDR3 has 16 amino acids. Trimming cost V 2 bases and J 7 bases; bases outside gene matches: 4. The CDR3 DNA reads TGTGCCACCAGTGATTCCGGACTAGCGGGAGCAAATGAGCAGTTCTTC. The encoded protein is CATSDSGLAGANEQFF.

The chain recombines TRBV6-1 with TRBJ2-5, with D uncertain. CDR1 and CDR2 from the germline V gene are MNHNS and SASEGT. V lost 6 bases and J lost 3, with 11 bases in between. The CDR3 is 13 amino acids. CDR3 sequence (DNA): TGTGCCAGCAGCCACACGGTTGAAGAGACCCAGTACTTC. This sequence encodes CASSHTVEETQYF.

A few counts support this clonotype. V gene TRBV3-1 combines with J gene TRBJ1-1; the match to TRBD1 covers 7 bases. Germline assignment: CDR1 LGHDT and CDR2 YNNKEL (reference sequence). The J segment lost 6 bases and the V segment lost 0 bases, leaving 7 bases of the junction unmatched. This CDR3 has 15 amino acids. In DNA, the CDR3 is TGTGCCAGCAGCCAAGATAGGAGACAGGGTTCTGAAGCTTTCTTT. It specifies CASSQDRRQGSEAFF. The whole variable domain, filled in from reference TRBV3-1 and TRBJ1-1, reads DTAVSQTPKYLVTQMGNDKSIKCEQNLGHDTMYWYKQDSKKFLKIMFSYNNKELIINETVPNRFSPKSPDKAHLNLHINSLELGDSAVYFCASSQDRRQGSEAFFGQGTRLTVV.

This chain joins TRBV6-2 or TRBV6-3 and TRBJ1-1, with TRBD1 matching over 7 bases. The V gene end was trimmed by 6 bases and the J gene end by 0 bases; junction bases not matched to a gene: 10. There are 16 residues in the CDR3. Germline V CDR1 and CDR2: MNHEY, SVGEGT. The CDR3 sequence: CASSFTGAPMNTEAFF. CDR3 nucleotide sequence: TGTGCCAGCAGCTTCACAGGGGCACCCATGAACACTGAAGCTTTCTTT.

This chain uses TRBV5-1 with TRBJ1-3, with no clear D. The CDR3 runs to 16 residues. Trimming removed 0 bases at V and 7 bases at J, with 17 bases between. Per germline, CDR1 SGHRS and CDR2 YFSETQ. The CDR3 here is CASSLDFSEGANTIYF. CDR3 DNA: TGCGCCAGCAGCTTGGATTTCAGCGAAGGCGCCAACACCATATATTTT. The variable domain in full, completed from reference TRBV5-1 and TRBJ1-3, reads KAGVTQTPRYLIKTRGQQVTLSCSPISGHRSVSWYQQTPGQGLQFLFEYFSETQRNKGNFPGRFSGRQFSNSRSEMNVSTLELGDSALYLCASSLDFSEGANTIYFGEGSWLTVV.

On this clonotype itself: A clone one base away is much larger, so this may be a read error. The chain combines TRBV5-1 with TRBJ1-1; 8 bases align to TRBD1. This CDR3 spans 15 amino acids. The germline gives CDR1 SGHRS, CDR2 YFSETQ. This CDR3 reads CASSARQGTNTKAFF. The DNA of the CDR3 is TGCGCCAGCAGCGCCCGACAGGGGACGAACACTAAAGCTTTCTTT. Together with reference TRBV5-1 and TRBJ1-1, the CDR3 gives the full variable domain: KAGVTQTPRYLIKTRGQQVTLSCSPISGHRSVSWYQQTPGQGLQFLFEYFSETQRNKGNFPGRFSGRQFSNSRSEMNVSTLELGDSALYLCASSARQGTNTKAFFGQGTRLTVV.

CDR3: CSATRQGNTGELFF. The CDR3 DNA reads TGCAGTGCAACAAGACAGGGGAACACCGGGGAGCTGTTTTTT. The chain links TRBV20-1 to TRBJ2-2; 7 bases match TRBD1. V was pared by 6 bases and J by 1 base, with 5 bases of the junction left unmatched. CDR1 DFQATT and CDR2 SNEGSKA come from the germline V gene (reference sequence). The length of the CDR3 is 14 residues.

This chain joins TRBV10-3 and TRBJ1-6, with 8 bases aligning to TRBD1. CDR1 and CDR2 from the germline V gene are ENHRY and SYGVKD. CDR3 length: 15 residues. The J segment lost 10 bases and the V segment lost 10 bases, leaving 15 bases of the junction unmatched. The CDR3 loop reads CATNANGQGRSPLHF. In nucleotides, the CDR3 is TGTGCCACCAATGCTAACGGACAGGGTCGATCACCCCTCCACTTT.

This clonotype has just a few counts. For the CDR3, the DNA is TGCAGCGCCAGAAGGACAGGCCAGAACACCGGGGAGCTGTTTTTT. As protein: CSARRTGQNTGELFF. V gene TRBV29-1 combines with J gene TRBJ2-2, with 7 bases identical to TRBD1. This CDR3 comprises 15 residues. Per germline, CDR1 SQVTM and CDR2 ANQGSEA. The V gene end was trimmed by 7 bases and the J gene end by 1 base; junction bases not matched to a gene: 9.

Many counts were recorded for this clonotype. This chain connects TRBV20-1 to TRBJ2-3; possibly TRBD2 for D (6 bases). Germline CDR1 and CDR2: DFQATT and SNEGSKA (reference sequence). This CDR3 region has 13 residues. Trimming pared 6 bases from V and 4 bases from J, leaving 14 bases between. The CDR3 loop reads CSAPRDSSDTQYF. CDR3 nucleotide sequence: TGCAGTGCGCCTCGGGACTCTTCAGATACGCAGTATTTT.

CDR3 in amino acids: CSARNSQNSNQPQHF. CDR3 bases: TGCAGTGCTAGAAACTCACAGAATAGCAATCAGCCCCAGCATTTT. The rearrangement joins TRBV20-1 to TRBJ1-5; D is ambiguous. This CDR3 has 15 amino acids. V was cut by 2 bases and J by 0 bases, with 11 bases left in between. Germline CDR1 DFQATT, CDR2 SNEGSKA (reference sequence).

This clonotype has only a few counts. V is TRBV20-1 and J is TRBJ2-3; 8 bases match TRBD2. The CDR3 loop spans 16 amino acids. CDR1 is DFQATT, CDR2 SNEGSKA, per germline (reference sequence). V gave up 2 bases and J gave up 0 bases; unmatched junction bases: 7. CDR3 sequence reads: CSARITSGFSTDTQYF. The CDR3 bases are TGCAGTGCTAGAATTACTAGCGGATTCAGCACAGATACGCAGTATTTT.

As to this clonotype: A much larger clonotype is one base distant, so this may be a read error. The chain has TRBV7-6 and TRBJ2-7; maybe TRBD1 (5 bases). The CDR3 extends over 16 amino acids. Germline-derived CDR1 and CDR2 are SGHVS and FNYEAQ. The CDR3 loop reads CACSLGASYSSYEQYF. CDR3 nucleotide sequence: TGTGCCTGCAGCTTAGGGGCCAGCTATAGCTCCTACGAGCAGTACTTC. Drawing the rest from reference TRBV7-6 and TRBJ2-7, the complete variable domain is GAGVSQSPRYKVTKRGQDVALRCDPISGHVSLYWYRQALGQGPEFLTYFNYEAQQDKSGLPNDRFSAERPEGSISTLTIQRTEQRDSAMYRCACSLGASYSSYEQYFGPGTRLTVT.

The chain combines TRBV19 with TRBJ1-5, with D hard to call. The germline V and J ends were trimmed by 6 bases and 2 bases, with 11 bases remaining between them. Germline-derived CDR1 and CDR2 are LNHDA and SQIVND (reference sequence). The CDR3 length is 14 residues. CDR3 in amino acids: CASSKIMGNQPQHF. Here the CDR3 DNA reads TGTGCCAGTAGCAAAATCATGGGCAATCAGCCCCAGCATTTT.